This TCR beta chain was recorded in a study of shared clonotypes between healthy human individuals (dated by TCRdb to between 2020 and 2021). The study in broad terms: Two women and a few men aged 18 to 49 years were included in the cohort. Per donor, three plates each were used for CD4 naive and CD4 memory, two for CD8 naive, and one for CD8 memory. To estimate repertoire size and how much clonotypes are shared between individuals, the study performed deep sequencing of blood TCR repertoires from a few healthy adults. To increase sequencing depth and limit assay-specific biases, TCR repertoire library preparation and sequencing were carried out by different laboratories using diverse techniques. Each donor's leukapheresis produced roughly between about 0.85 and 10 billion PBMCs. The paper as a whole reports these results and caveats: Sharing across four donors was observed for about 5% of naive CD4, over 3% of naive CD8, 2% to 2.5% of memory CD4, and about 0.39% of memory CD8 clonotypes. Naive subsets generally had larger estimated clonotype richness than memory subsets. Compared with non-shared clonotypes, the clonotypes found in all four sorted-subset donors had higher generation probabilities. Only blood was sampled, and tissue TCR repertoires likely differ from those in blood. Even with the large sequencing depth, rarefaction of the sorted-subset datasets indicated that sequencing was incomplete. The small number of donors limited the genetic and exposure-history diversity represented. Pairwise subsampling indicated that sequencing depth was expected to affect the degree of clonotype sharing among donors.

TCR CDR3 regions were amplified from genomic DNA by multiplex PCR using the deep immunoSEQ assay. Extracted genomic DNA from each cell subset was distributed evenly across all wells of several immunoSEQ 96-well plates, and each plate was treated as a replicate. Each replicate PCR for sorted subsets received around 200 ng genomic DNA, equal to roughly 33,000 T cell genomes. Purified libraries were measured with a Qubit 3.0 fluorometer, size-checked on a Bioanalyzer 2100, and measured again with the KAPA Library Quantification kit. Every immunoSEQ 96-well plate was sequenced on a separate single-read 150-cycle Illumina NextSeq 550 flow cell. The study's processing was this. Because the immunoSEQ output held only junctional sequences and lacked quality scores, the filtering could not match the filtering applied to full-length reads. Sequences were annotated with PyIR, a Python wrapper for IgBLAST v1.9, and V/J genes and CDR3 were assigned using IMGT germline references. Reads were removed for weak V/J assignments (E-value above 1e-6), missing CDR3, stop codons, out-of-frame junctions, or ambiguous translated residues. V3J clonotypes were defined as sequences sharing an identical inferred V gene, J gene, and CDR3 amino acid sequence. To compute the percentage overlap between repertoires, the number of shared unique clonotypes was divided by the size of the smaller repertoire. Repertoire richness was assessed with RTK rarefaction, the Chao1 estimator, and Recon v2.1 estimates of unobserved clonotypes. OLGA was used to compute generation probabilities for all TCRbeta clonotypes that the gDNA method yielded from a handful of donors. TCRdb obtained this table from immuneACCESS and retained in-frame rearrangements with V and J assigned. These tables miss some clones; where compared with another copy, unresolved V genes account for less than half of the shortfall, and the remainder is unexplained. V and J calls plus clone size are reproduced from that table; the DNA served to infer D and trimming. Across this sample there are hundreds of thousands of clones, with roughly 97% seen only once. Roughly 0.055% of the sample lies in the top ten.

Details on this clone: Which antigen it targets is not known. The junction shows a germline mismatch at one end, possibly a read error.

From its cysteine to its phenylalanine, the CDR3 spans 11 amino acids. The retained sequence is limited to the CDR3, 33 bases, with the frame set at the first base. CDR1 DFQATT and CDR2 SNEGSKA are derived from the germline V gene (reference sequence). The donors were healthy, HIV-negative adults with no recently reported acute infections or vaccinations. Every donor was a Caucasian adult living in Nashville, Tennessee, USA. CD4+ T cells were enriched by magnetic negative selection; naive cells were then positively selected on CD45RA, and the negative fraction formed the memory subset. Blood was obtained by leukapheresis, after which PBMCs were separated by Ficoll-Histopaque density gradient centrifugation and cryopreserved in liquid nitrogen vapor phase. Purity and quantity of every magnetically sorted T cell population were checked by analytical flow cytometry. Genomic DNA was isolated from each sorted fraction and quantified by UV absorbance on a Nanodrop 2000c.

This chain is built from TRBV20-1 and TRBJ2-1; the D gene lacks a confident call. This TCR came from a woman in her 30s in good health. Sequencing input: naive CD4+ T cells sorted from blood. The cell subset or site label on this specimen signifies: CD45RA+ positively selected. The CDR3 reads CSARPYSEQFF. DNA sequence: TGCAGTGCTAGGCCGTACAGTGAGCAGTTCTTC.